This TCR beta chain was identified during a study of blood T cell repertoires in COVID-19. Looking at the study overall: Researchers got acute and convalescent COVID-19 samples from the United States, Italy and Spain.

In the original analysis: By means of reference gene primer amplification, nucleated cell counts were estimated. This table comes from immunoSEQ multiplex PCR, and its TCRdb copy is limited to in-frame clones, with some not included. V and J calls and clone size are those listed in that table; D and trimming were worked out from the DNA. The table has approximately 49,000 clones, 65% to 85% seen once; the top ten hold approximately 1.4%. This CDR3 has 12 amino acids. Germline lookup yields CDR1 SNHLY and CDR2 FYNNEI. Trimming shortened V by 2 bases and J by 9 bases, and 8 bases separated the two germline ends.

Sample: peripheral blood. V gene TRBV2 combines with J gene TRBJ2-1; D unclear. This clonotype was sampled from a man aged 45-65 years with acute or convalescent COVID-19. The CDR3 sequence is CASSELEIEQFF. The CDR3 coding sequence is TGTGCCAGCAGTGAATTGGAGATTGAGCAGTTCTTC.